This TCR beta chain appears in the sequencing data of a study of blood T cell repertoires in COVID-19. Across the whole study: The cDNA or gDNA used as material had been derived from T cells, B-cell-depleted T cells, or PBMCs.

Original processing methods: The assay estimated nucleated cells by amplifying reference gene primers. Data came from immunoSEQ multiplex PCR; TCRdb stores just in-frame clones and leaves some out. V, J and clone size are those of that table, while D and trimming were read from the DNA. The table has approximately 71,000 clones, approximately 79% seen once. The CDR3 totals 15 residues. V shed 3 bases and J shed 3 bases, with 12 bases lying between them. CDR1 SGHAT and CDR2 FQNNGV come from the germline V gene. The gene calls are TRBV11-2 and TRBJ1-5; D perhaps matches TRBD1 (6 bases). The sample comprised peripheral blood. The receptor's source is a man in his fifties or sixties with active or convalescent COVID-19. In DNA, the CDR3 is TGTGCCAGCAGCTTGACGGGGGGGGCCAATCAGCCCCAGCATTTT. Its translation is CASSLTGGANQPQHF.